The rows below give T cell receptor beta chains drawn from one sample of a study of cytomegalovirus exposure and HLA in healthy donors. Profiling relied on immunoSEQ multiplex PCR, and the TCRdb table lists in-frame clones only, not all of them. The profile shows tens of thousands of clones, around 72% of them singletons. Source material: PBMCs. These receptors came from a woman aged 40-49 years in good health and CMV-seropositive. Both conserved end residues are part of each CDR3. D genes are given only for firm matches. Rows may omit the clone size; those that give it use once, few, many or a size class.

D gene | J gene | clone size | V gene | CDR3 DNA | CDR3 protein
NA | TRBJ1-4 | NA | TRBV9 | TGTGCCAGCAGCCCCACCGTGGGCAGAACAAATGAAAAACTGTTTTTT | CASSPTVGRTNEKLFF
NA | TRBJ2-2 | few | TRBV18 | TGTGCCAGCTCACCGGGAGAAGGCGGGGAGCTGTTTTTT | CASSPGEGGELFF
NA | TRBJ1-1 | NA | TRBV30 | TGTGCCTCCTGCTCGGGTCGGGGCACTGAAGCTTTCTTT | CASCSGRGTEAFF
NA | TRBJ1-1 | NA | TRBV6-5 | TGTGCCAGCAGTTTTGGGAGAAACACTGAAGCTTTCTTT | CASSFGRNTEAFF
NA | TRBJ1-2 | few | TRBV2 | TGTGCCAGCGTGCCGGGGGGATTTAATGGCTACACCTTC | CASVPGGFNGYTF
NA | TRBJ1-2 | NA | TRBV7-9 | TGTGCCAGCAGCCTAGAGAGGGTGCACTATGGCTACACCTTC | CASSLERVHYGYTF
NA | TRBJ2-7 | NA | TRBV19 | TGTGCCAGTAGTATTCTAGGGGATAGGAACGAGCAGTACTTC | CASSILGDRNEQYF
TRBD2 | TRBJ2-5 | NA | TRBV7-3 | TGTGCCAGCAGCCGAACCGGGACTAGCGGGATCTCGGACCAAGAGACCCAGTACTTC | CASSRTGTSGISDQETQYF
NA | TRBJ1-1 | NA | TRBV2 | TGTGCCAGAACTTCGGTGAACACTGAAGCTTTCTTT | CARTSVNTEAFF
TRBD1 | TRBJ1-2 | NA | TRBV2 | TGTGCCAGCAGTGAAGGACAGGGTGAGAACTATGGCTACACCTTC | CASSEGQGENYGYTF
TRBD1 | TRBJ2-3 | NA | TRBV9 | TGTGCCAGCAGCCAACAGAAACCGGGACAGGGAATACCACCCGCCCCAGATACGCAGTATTTT | CASSQQKPGQGIPPAPDTQYF
TRBD1 | TRBJ1-2 | NA | TRBV5-1 | TGCGCCAGCAGCTTGGACCCTCCTGGGACAGGGTTTATCTATGGCTACACCTTC | CASSLDPPGTGFIYGYTF
NA | TRBJ1-1 | NA | TRBV29-1 | TGCAGCGTCCTAGGGGGGGCAGGGAGCACTGAAGCTTTCTTT | CSVLGGAGSTEAFF
TRBD1 | TRBJ2-6 | few | TRBV4-1 | TGCGCCAGCAGCCAAATACCGGGACAGAAACACTCTGGGGCCAACGTCCTGACTTTC | CASSQIPGQKHSGANVLTF
NA | TRBJ1-6 | once | TRBV10-3 | TGTGCCATCGCGCGGGACTCAAATTCACCCCTCCACTTT | CAIARDSNSPLHF
NA | TRBJ1-1 | few | TRBV10-1 | TGCGCCAGCAGTGGACAGACAAACACTGAAGCTTTCTTT | CASSGQTNTEAFF
NA | TRBJ2-7 | NA | TRBV5-1 | TGCGCCAGCAGCCTTTTGTCGGGGAGCTCCTACGAGCAGTACTTC | CASSLLSGSSYEQYF
TRBD1 | TRBJ2-5 | NA | TRBV15 | TGTGCCACCAGCACCCGGACAGGGGATGGGGGAGAGACCCAGTACTTC | CATSTRTGDGGETQYF
NA | TRBJ2-5 | NA | TRBV6-5 | TGTGCCAGCAGAGGGGGGCCTAGCGGTAGAGAGACCCAGTACTTC | CASRGGPSGRETQYF
TRBD1 | TRBJ1-1 | NA | TRBV10-3 | TGTGCCATCAAAGGGCAGGGGGAGAACACTGAAGCTTTCTTT | CAIKGQGENTEAFF
NA | TRBJ2-5 | few | TRBV7-9 | TGTGCCAGCAGGGATGTCAAGGGGCGTAAAGAGACCCAGTACTTC | CASRDVKGRKETQYF
TRBD1 | TRBJ1-6 | NA | TRBV4-3 | TGCGCCAGCAGCCAAGCCTACCGGGACAGTAATTCACCCCTCCACTTC | CASSQAYRDSNSPLHF
NA | TRBJ1-1 | NA | TRBV2 | TGTGCCAGCAGAGTTCTACAAGCGGTAGGGACTGAAGCTTTCTTT | CASRVLQAVGTEAFF
NA | TRBJ1-6 | NA | TRBV7-8 | TGTGCCAGCACCCCTTCTTTCTCCTCACCCCTCCACTTT | CASTPSFSSPLHF